This TCR beta chain was recovered during a study of T cells in Graves' hyperthyroidism and ophthalmopathy. Participants, patients aged 18 to 65, had newly diagnosed hyperthyroidism with a duration under 2 months. Out of approximately 10 ml of fresh peripheral blood came the PBMCs. CDR3 length equals 13 residues. J gave up 5 bases and V 5 bases, and 5 bases lay outside the gene matches. Looked up from germline, CDR1 is DFQATT and CDR2 is SNEGSKA (reference sequence). Amplification yielded TCR beta CDR3 regions, with RNA transcripts as the source. Researchers ran a first-round RT-PCR on the TCR CDR3 using the HTBI primer set. TCRdb fed the multiplex PCR reads into MiXCR, producing one record per CDR3 protein. This sample has 300,000 to 350,000 distinct CDR3 sequences; 14% occur once, and the top ten carry 20% to 25%.

The sequenced sample consisted of blood. The receptor comes from a woman aged 30 to 39 with Graves' hyperthyroidism. V gene TRBV20-1 combines with J gene TRBJ2-1, with 8 bases matching TRBD1. CDR3 sequence reads: CSAQTGANNEQFF. The CDR3 DNA follows: TGCAGTGCTCAGACAGGGGCAAACAATGAGCAGTTCTTC.